What follows are 21 T cell receptor beta chains derived from one specimen sequenced in a study of cytomegalovirus exposure and HLA in healthy donors. This PCR relied on a set of 60 Vbeta primers and 13 Jbeta primers. The assay was immunoSEQ multiplex PCR, and TCRdb's table has in-frame clones only and misses some. The sample carries approximately 300,000 clones, roughly 86% recorded once. Input material: PBMCs. The receptor source for this set is a woman between 35 and 50 years old in good health and CMV-seropositive.

The chain is built from TRBV10-3 and TRBJ1-2; D gene uncertain. The V and J ends lost 4 bases and 2 bases respectively, with 17 bases between them. Germline values: CDR1 ENHRY, CDR2 SYGVKD. The CDR3 loop spans 16 amino acids. CDR3 protein: CAISGPRAVSNYGYTF. CDR3 DNA sequence: TGTGCCATCAGTGGTCCCCGCGCGGTGTCGAACTATGGCTACACCTTC.

The chain has TRBV28 and TRBJ2-5; the match to TRBD1 covers 7 bases. Looked up from germline, CDR1 is MDHEN and CDR2 is SYDVKM. The CDR3 extends over 15 amino acids. The trim removed 1 base at V and 1 base at J, leaving 3 bases unmatched. The CDR3 bases are TGTGCCAGCAGTTTATTGTCAGGGGGCCAAGAGACCCAGTACTTC. Amino acids: CASSLLSGGQETQYF.

The chain carries TRBV19 and TRBJ2-1; the match to TRBD1 covers 8 bases. V gave up 6 bases and J gave up 4 bases; unmatched junction bases: 8. The CDR3 covers 15 residues. Looked up from germline, CDR1 is LNHDA and CDR2 is SQIVND (reference sequence). The CDR3 DNA reads as TGTGCCAGTAGCGCTACAGGGGGTAGGTACAATGAGCAGTTCTTC. Translating it yields CASSATGGRYNEQFF.

The CDR3 is CASSGALAGGGGDTQYF. The CDR3 DNA sequence: TGTGCCAGCAGCGGGGCTTTAGCGGGAGGTGGCGGAGATACGCAGTATTTT. This chain connects TRBV9 to TRBJ2-3, with 10 bases matching TRBD2. The CDR3 is 17 residues long. Germline V gene sequence: CDR1 SGDLS, CDR2 YYNGEE. Trimming took 3 bases from V and 5 from J; bases not matched to a gene: 12. Using reference TRBV9 and TRBJ2-3 for the parts outside the CDR3, the full variable domain is DSGVTQTPKHLITATGQRVTLRCSPRSGDLSVYWYQQSLDQGLQFLIQYYNGEERAKGNILERFSAQQFPDLHSELNLSSLELGDSALYFCASSGALAGGGGDTQYFGPGTRLTVL.

The chain joins TRBV11-3 to TRBJ2-5; 10 nucleotides agree with TRBD2. The CDR3 has 15 amino acids. Germline V gene lookup returns CDR1 SGHNT and CDR2 YENEEA. V dropped 5 bases and J dropped 2; count of bases not matched to a gene: 5. The CDR3 sequence: CASSPGLAEQETQYF. The CDR3 nucleotides read TGTGCCAGCAGCCCCGGACTAGCGGAACAAGAGACCCAGTACTTC.

The CDR3 spells CAISDPTESSYEQYF. The CDR3 DNA reads TGTGCCATCAGTGATCCGACAGAGAGCTCCTACGAGCAGTACTTC. This chain connects TRBV10-3 to TRBJ2-7; tentatively, D is TRBD1 (5 bases). The CDR3 contains 15 residues. The germline gives CDR1 ENHRY, CDR2 SYGVKD. V was pared by 3 bases and J by 0 bases, with 12 bases between.

This clone was observed a handful of times. This sample also contains other DNA sequences that code for the same CDR3. The rearrangement uses TRBV7-9 and TRBJ2-2; 11 nucleotides align to TRBD2. Germline loops: CDR1 SEHNR, CDR2 FQNEAQ (reference sequence). CDR3 length: 17 residues. J was trimmed by 0 bases and V by 5 bases; bases with no gene match: 5. DNA of the CDR3: TGTGCCAGCAGCGTCGGACTAGCGGGCGCGAACACCGGGGAGCTGTTTTTT. It codes for CASSVGLAGANTGELFF.

The genes are TRBV4-1 and TRBJ1-2; no clear D gene. CDR1 is MGHRA and CDR2 is YSYEKL in the germline V gene. This CDR3 region has 15 residues. V lost 0 bases to trimming and J lost 11 bases, with 19 bases between them. The CDR3 protein is CASSQDGSRIGDYTF. Here the CDR3 DNA reads TGCGCCAGCAGCCAAGATGGGAGTCGCATCGGAGATTACACCTTC.

The chain recombines TRBV7-9 with TRBJ1-4, with D possibly being TRBD1 (6 bases). The CDR3 spans 15 residues. Per the germline V gene, CDR1 is SEHNR and CDR2 is FQNEAQ (reference sequence). Trimming removed 5 bases from V and 3 bases from J, with 13 bases in between. The CDR3 here is CASSLEQGPNEKLFF. Here the CDR3 DNA reads TGTGCCAGCAGCCTAGAACAGGGACCTAATGAAAAACTGTTTTTT. The whole variable domain, remainder taken from reference TRBV7-9 and TRBJ1-4, is DTGVSQNPRHKITKRGQNVTFRCDPISEHNRLYWYRQTLGQGPEFLTYFQNEAQLEKSRLLSDRFSAERPKGSFSTLEIQRTEQGDSAMYLCASSLEQGPNEKLFFGSGTQLSVL.

This clone was recorded a few times. This chain uses TRBV27 with TRBJ1-1; no reliable D call. Germline CDR1 MNHEY, CDR2 SMNVEV (reference sequence). CDR3 size: 13 residues. Trimming stripped 6 bases from V and 5 bases from J, with 13 bases between. CDR3 sequence reads: CASSRTSGTEAFF. In nucleotides, the CDR3 is TGTGCCAGCAGCCGTACTTCGGGAACTGAAGCTTTCTTT.

This clone occurred a few times. The genes are TRBV27 and TRBJ1-4; D perhaps matches TRBD1 (5 bases). This CDR3 has 18 residues. CDR1 is MNHEY, CDR2 SMNVEV, per germline (reference sequence). With 4 bases removed from V and 7 bases from J, the gap between germline ends came to 25 bases. The CDR3 loop is CASSSPSRDSRRGEKLFF. CDR3 bases: TGTGCCAGCAGTTCGCCGTCTCGGGACTCTCGAAGGGGTGAAAAACTGTTTTTT.

The V call is TRBV6-1, the J call TRBJ2-7; the match to TRBD1 covers 7 bases. The junction had 7 bases not matched to a gene; V was cut back by 6 bases and J by 2 bases. The CDR3 extends over 14 amino acids. Germline values: CDR1 MNHNS, CDR2 SASEGT. The chain's CDR3 is CASRLTGTTYEQYF. As DNA, the CDR3 is TGTGCCAGCAGGTTGACAGGGACAACCTACGAGCAGTACTTC.

The CDR3 nucleotides read TGTGCCAGCAGTCCTACCGCGGGACCTTATAGCAATCAGCCCCAGCATTTT. It specifies CASSPTAGPYSNQPQHF. The chain links TRBV27 to TRBJ1-5, with a possible D match to TRBD1 (5 bases). V dropped 5 bases and J dropped 0 bases, with 17 bases sitting between them. Germline-derived CDR1 and CDR2 are MNHEY and SMNVEV (reference sequence). The CDR3 totals 17 residues.

This sequence joins TRBV27 and TRBJ2-1, with D maybe TRBD1 (6 bases). This CDR3 region has 14 residues. Germline V gives CDR1 MNHEY, CDR2 SMNVEV (reference sequence). The V and J ends lost 6 bases and 2 bases respectively, with 11 bases between them. The CDR3 protein is CASSAGTPYNEQFF. The DNA for the CDR3 is TGTGCCAGCAGCGCCGGGACACCCTACAATGAGCAGTTCTTC.

V gene TRBV30 combines with J gene TRBJ1-3; D ambiguous. With 1 base removed from V and 0 bases from J, the gap between germline ends came to 13 bases. Germline V gene sequence: CDR1 GTSNPN, CDR2 SVGIG (reference sequence). CDR3 length: 16 residues. The CDR3 DNA reads TGTGCCTGGAGTGGCTCCCAACACTACTCTGGAAACACCATATATTTT. Amino acids: CAWSGSQHYSGNTIYF. Supplemented by reference TRBV30 and TRBJ1-3, the full variable domain reads SQTIHQWPATLVQPVGSPLSLECTVEGTSNPNLYWYRQAAGRGLQLLFYSVGIGQISSEVPQNLSASRPQDRQFILSSKKLLLSDSGFYLCAWSGSQHYSGNTIYFGEGSWLTVV.

The V and J genes are TRBV7-9 and TRBJ2-4; TRBD2 is a possible D gene (6 bases). This CDR3 spans 15 amino acids. Trimming stripped 1 base from V and 7 bases from J, with 14 bases between. Looked up from germline, CDR1 is SEHNR and CDR2 is FQNEAQ (reference sequence). Written as DNA, the CDR3 is TGTGCCAGCAGCTTAGTTAGCGGAGGTCGGAACATTCAGTACTTC. It codes for CASSLVSGGRNIQYF.

CDR3 nucleotides: TGTGCCAGCAGGGAGGGAGGGCACAATGAGCAGTTCTTC. This sequence encodes CASREGGHNEQFF. V gene TRBV28 combines with J gene TRBJ2-1; TRBD2 aligns across 7 bases. The CDR3 covers 13 residues. Germline V gives CDR1 MDHEN, CDR2 SYDVKM. Trimming at V came to 6 bases and at J to 5 bases, leaving 4 bases not matched to a gene.

The rearrangement joins TRBV4-3 to TRBJ1-2; D is ambiguous. This CDR3 is 14 amino acids long. V lost 6 bases to trimming and J lost 6 bases, with 17 bases between them. Germline CDR1 LGHNA, CDR2 YSLEER. The CDR3 protein is CASSVASVDDGYTF. In DNA form, the CDR3 reads TGCGCCAGCAGTGTCGCTTCGGTCGATGATGGCTACACCTTC.

This sequence joins TRBV5-1 and TRBJ1-3, with 8 bases that match TRBD1. Germline CDR1 and CDR2: SGHRS and YFSETQ. This CDR3 has 17 residues. Trimming at V came to 0 bases and at J to 0 bases, leaving 5 bases not matched to a gene. The CDR3 DNA sequence: TGCGCCAGCAGCTTGGGGGACAGGCCCGGCTCTGGAAACACCATATATTTT. Its translation is CASSLGDRPGSGNTIYF.

For the CDR3, the DNA is TGTGCCAGCAGCCCCGGGGGGGGAGATGAGCAGTTCTTC. It specifies CASSPGGGDEQFF. The rearrangement joins TRBV7-8 to TRBJ2-1, with 8 positions matching TRBD2. Germline CDR1 is SGHVS and CDR2 is FQNEAQ. The trim removed 5 bases at V and 8 bases at J, leaving 5 bases unmatched. CDR3 length: 13 residues.

This clone was detected only a few times. The gene calls are TRBV4-3 and TRBJ2-1; D call uncertain. This CDR3 comprises 15 residues. The germline V gene has CDR1 LGHNA and CDR2 YSLEER. The ends were cut back, 0 bases at V and 0 bases at J, with 6 bases in the middle. In DNA form, the CDR3 reads TGCGCCAGCAGCCAAGAATACAGCTCCTACAATGAGCAGTTCTTC. It codes for CASSQEYSSYNEQFF.